These 23 T cell receptor beta chains were all obtained from the same sample, sequenced in a study of CD8+ T cells in alopecia areata. Sequencing used cDNA as its template, made by extracting RNA and reverse transcribing it. The assay was immunoSEQ multiplex PCR, and TCRdb's table has in-frame clones only and misses some. The table shows about 140,000 clones, with about three fifths occurring only once. Sequenced sample: CD4+ T cells sorted from blood. These receptors all come from a human donor in good health.

This clone appeared a single time. The chain links TRBV7-8 to TRBJ2-3; possibly TRBD2 for D (6 bases). V gave up 4 bases and J gave up 1 base, with 15 bases separating them. The CDR3 sequence is 16 residues long. Germline assignment: CDR1 SGHVS and CDR2 FQNEAQ. CDR3: CASSWRRASGTDTQYF. The CDR3 bases are TGTGCCAGCAGCTGGCGGCGGGCTAGCGGCACAGATACGCAGTATTTT.

This clone was detected a few times. J is TRBJ2-4 and V is TRBV25-1, with D possibly TRBD2 on 6 matching bases. The V and J ends lost 5 bases and 6 bases respectively, with 14 bases between them. The CDR3 spans 14 residues. Germline V gene data show CDR1 as MGHDK and CDR2 as SYGVNS. CDR3 residues: CASSPGLNPNIQYF. The CDR3 DNA sequence: TGTGCCAGCAGTCCAGGACTAAACCCAAACATTCAGTACTTC.

This clone was picked up one time. The J gene is TRBJ1-3, the V gene TRBV9; D is perhaps TRBD1 (5 bases). CDR1 and CDR2 (germline): SGDLS, YYNGEE. V was trimmed by 0 bases and J by 4 bases, leaving 11 bases between them. CDR3 length equals 15 residues. DNA for the CDR3: TGTGCCAGCAGCGTAGAAGCAGGGTCAGGAAACACCATATATTTT. It codes for CASSVEAGSGNTIYF.

This clone was observed a few times. The chain has TRBV29-1 and TRBJ1-1; no clear D. CDR3 length: 14 amino acids. Deletions cut 2 bases from V and 5 bases from J, with 15 bases between. Looked up from germline, CDR1 is SQVTM and CDR2 is ANQGSEA. The CDR3 region has the DNA TGCAGCGTTGAATTACCGGTAATTGGGACTGAAGCTTTCTTT. Encoded protein: CSVELPVIGTEAFF.

This clone was picked up a small number of times. The chain uses TRBV21-1 and TRBJ1-5; TRBD1 is taken as the D call from the table, unchecked against the DNA. TRBV21-1 is a recognized pseudogene. CDR3 length equals 15 residues. The CDR3 loop is CASSKEDRFNQPQHF. CDR3 nucleotide sequence: TGTGCCAGCAGCAAGGAAGACAGATTTAATCAGCCCCAGCATTTT.

The chain uses TRBV7-9 and TRBJ1-1; D gene uncertain. This CDR3 is 15 amino acids long. V was pared by 5 bases and J by 5 bases, with 18 bases between. In germline, CDR1 is SEHNR, CDR2 FQNEAQ (reference sequence). The CDR3 region is CASSPSPGPGTEAFF. The CDR3 nucleotides read TGTGCCAGCAGCCCGTCCCCAGGCCCGGGGACTGAAGCTTTCTTT.

V and J are TRBV30 and TRBJ2-1; weak D call: TRBD2 (6 bases). CDR1 GTSNPN and CDR2 SVGIG come from the germline V gene (reference sequence). V was shortened by 4 bases and J by 9 bases, with 10 bases between the two germline ends. The CDR3 has 11 residues. The CDR3, as DNA: TGTGCCTGGACTAGCGTTCGTGAGCAGTTCTTC. Translating it yields CAWTSVREQFF.

J is TRBJ2-2 and V is TRBV29-1, with D unresolved. V lost 7 bases and J 8 bases, leaving 17 bases between the germline ends. Looked up from germline, CDR1 is SQVTM and CDR2 is ANQGSEA. This CDR3 spans 13 amino acids. The CDR3: CSGTDGARGELFF. CDR3 sequence (DNA): TGCAGCGGGACGGACGGAGCGAGGGGGGAGCTGTTTTTT.

J is TRBJ2-1 and V is TRBV5-1; D may be TRBD2 (5 bases). V was trimmed by 0 bases and J by 3 bases, leaving 10 bases between them. The germline gives CDR1 SGHRS, CDR2 YFSETQ. This CDR3 has 15 amino acids. The CDR3 sequence is CASSLVGINYNEQFF. CDR3 nucleotide sequence: TGCGCCAGCAGCTTGGTCGGGATCAACTACAATGAGCAGTTCTTC.

This clone was found a few times. The chain carries TRBV6-1 and TRBJ2-5; D is unresolved. The germline V gene has CDR1 MNHNS and CDR2 SASEGT. The V end was cut by 7 bases, the J end by 5 bases, with 8 bases between. The CDR3 is 11 residues long. CDR3 nucleotide sequence: TGTGCCAGCACCCCCCTGGAGACCCAGTACTTC. Translated: CASTPLETQYF.

The CDR3 DNA follows: TGTGCCGCCAACGGAGACAGACTACAAGAGACCCAGTACTTC. Protein: CAANGDRLQETQYF. This chain joins TRBV10-3 and TRBJ2-5; D is perhaps TRBD1 or TRBD2 (5 bases each). Germline lookup yields CDR1 ENHRY and CDR2 SYGVKD. V was pared by 11 bases and J by 2 bases, with 18 bases between. The CDR3 loop spans 14 amino acids.

The chain has TRBV2 and TRBJ2-7, with D tentatively TRBD1 or TRBD2 (5 bases each). The germline CDR1 and CDR2 sequences are SNHLY and FYNNEI. Trimming stripped 8 bases from V and 5 bases from J, with 22 bases between. The CDR3 extends over 15 amino acids. CDR3 sequence reads: CASCPGPRRMDEQYF. The CDR3 DNA sequence: TGTGCCAGCTGTCCGGGACCTCGAAGAATGGACGAGCAGTACTTC.

This chain connects TRBV19 to TRBJ1-5; no definite D call. CDR1 is LNHDA, CDR2 SQIVND, per germline (reference sequence). CDR3 size: 14 residues. The V and J ends lost 11 bases and 8 bases respectively, with 22 bases between them. CDR3 bases: TGTGCCGTGGGTAAAGGATATGGGATCGAGCCCCAGCATTTT. This gives the protein CAVGKGYGIEPQHF.

This clone came up a few times. The CDR3 DNA sequence: TGCAGCGCGACCGGGACAGGGTCAGCAGATACGCAGTATTTT. It encodes CSATGTGSADTQYF. The chain recombines TRBV29-1 with TRBJ2-3; 9 nucleotides line up with TRBD1. V lost 7 bases and J lost 4; bases outside the gene matches: 9. Per germline, CDR1 SQVTM and CDR2 ANQGSEA. CDR3 length equals 14 residues.

The rearrangement uses TRBV10-3 and TRBJ2-1; TRBD1 agrees at 7 bases. There are 17 residues in the CDR3. The germline V gene encodes CDR1 ENHRY and CDR2 SYGVKD. V lost 2 bases to trimming and J lost 3 bases; unmatched junction nucleotides: 10. In DNA, the CDR3 is TGTGCCATCAGTGAGGACAGGGTAGGGGGTAGCTACAATGAGCAGTTCTTC. Translating it yields CAISEDRVGGSYNEQFF.

This clone was seen only a few times. The V gene is TRBV11-2, the J gene TRBJ1-3; D might be TRBD1 (5 bases). Germline CDR1 and CDR2: SGHAT and FQNNGV. The CDR3 is 16 residues long. The V gene lost 4 bases and the J gene lost 2 bases, with 15 bases spanning the gap. The CDR3 DNA is TGTGCCAGCAGCTCTTGGTTCGGGGACGCTGGAAACACCATATATTTT. Translating gives CASSSWFGDAGNTIYF. Full variable domain (remainder filled in from reference TRBV11-2 and TRBJ1-3): EAGVAQSPRYKIIEKRQSVAFWCNPISGHATLYWYQQILGQGPKLLIQFQNNGVVDDSQLPKDRFSAERLKGVDSTLKIQPAKLEDSAVYLCASSSWFGDAGNTIYFGEGSWLTVV.

The chain uses TRBV20-1 and TRBJ1-1; D possibly corresponds to TRBD1 (6 bases). V dropped 7 bases and J dropped 4 bases, with 10 bases sitting between them. The germline CDR1 and CDR2 sequences are DFQATT and SNEGSKA (reference sequence). The CDR3 is made up of 11 amino acids. The CDR3 bases are TGCAGTGTCGCGGACAGCACTGAAGCTTTCTTT. Amino acid sequence: CSVADSTEAFF.

The CDR3: CASRLRTGKADTQYF. The CDR3, as DNA: TGTGCCAGCAGGCTAAGGACAGGGAAGGCAGATACGCAGTATTTT. The J gene is TRBJ2-3, the V gene TRBV2; 8 nucleotides align to TRBD1. Germline CDR1 is SNHLY and CDR2 is FYNNEI. CDR3 length: 15 residues. V shed 6 bases and J 4 bases; nucleotides not matched to a gene: 9.

The chain combines TRBV7-2 with TRBJ1-5; D remains ambiguous. The germline V gene has CDR1 SGHTA and CDR2 FQGNSA. CDR3 length: 15 amino acids. V lost 1 base to trimming and J lost 3 bases, with 10 bases between them. CDR3 DNA: TGTGCCAGCAGCTTAGTAGCGGAGAACAATCAGCCCCAGCATTTT. Protein product: CASSLVAENNQPQHF.

The chain employs TRBV29-1 and TRBJ2-1; D is perhaps TRBD1 (6 bases). Trimming pared 5 bases from V and 5 bases from J, leaving 10 bases between. The CDR3 has 12 amino acids. Germline V gene data show CDR1 as SQVTM and CDR2 as ANQGSEA. CDR3 sequence (DNA): TGCAGCGTTCAGGGGAGAAACAATGAGCAGTTCTTC. Translation: CSVQGRNNEQFF.

This clone occurred a few times. The rearrangement joins TRBV30 to TRBJ1-1; D ambiguous. Germline CDR1 is GTSNPN and CDR2 is SVGIG (reference sequence). The V and J ends lost 2 bases and 11 bases respectively, with 9 bases between them. This CDR3 has 10 amino acids. CDR3 in amino acids: CAWSREQAFF. The CDR3 nucleotides are TGTGCCTGGAGTCGAGAGCAGGCTTTCTTT.

Only a few counts were recorded for this clone. The genes are TRBV28 and TRBJ2-2; D remains unclear. V lost 1 base to trimming and J lost 0 bases, with 6 bases between them. Germline CDR1 and CDR2: MDHEN and SYDVKM. The CDR3 is 15 amino acids. CDR3 in amino acids: CASSLYLANTGELFF. For the CDR3, the DNA is TGTGCCAGCAGTTTATATCTGGCGAACACCGGGGAGCTGTTTTTT.

This clone showed up just a few times. The CDR3 loop reads CSVVPDGRDTGELFF. In nucleotides, the CDR3 is TGCAGCGTTGTGCCGGACGGGCGAGACACCGGGGAGCTGTTTTTT. The chain combines TRBV29-1 with TRBJ2-2; D is ambiguous. V shed 4 bases and J shed 3 bases, with 15 bases lying between them. The CDR3 contains 15 residues. Germline CDR1 is SQVTM and CDR2 is ANQGSEA.